The next 2 T cell receptor beta chains were all read from a single sample in a study of blood T cell repertoires in COVID-19. Sequencing was performed with immunoSEQ multiplex PCR; in TCRdb, only in-frame clones are kept and a portion is missing. The top ten hold about 4.2% of the sample, which has about 100,000 clones, approximately 81% seen once. The sequencing sample was made of peripheral blood. The receptor set was obtained from a human donor in a cohort sampled during active COVID-19.

V is TRBV19 and J is TRBJ1-3; 10 positions match TRBD1. The V gene end was trimmed by 10 bases and the J gene end by 3 bases; junction bases not matched to a gene: 12. This CDR3 has 16 amino acids. Germline V gene sequence: CDR1 LNHDA, CDR2 SQIVND (reference sequence). The CDR3 loop reads CATMPGQGQNGNTIYF. Here the CDR3 DNA reads TGTGCCACGATGCCGGGACAGGGGCAGAATGGAAACACCATATATTTT.

The chain recombines TRBV28 with TRBJ2-1, with 9 bases fitting TRBD2. Germline V gene data show CDR1 as MDHEN and CDR2 as SYDVKM. The CDR3 is made up of 16 amino acids. J was trimmed by 4 bases and V by 6 bases; bases with no gene match: 10. DNA of the CDR3: TGTGCCAGCAGGACCCCGACTAGCGGTACTTACAATGAGCAGTTCTTC. Translating it yields CASRTPTSGTYNEQFF.